The clone carrying this TCR beta chain was picked up many times. Its antigen is unidentified. Naive CD8 libraries were made from around 18,000 to 910,000 sorted cells, and they used 10%, 30% or 50% RNA. Researchers sorted naive CD8 T cells as cells that were CD8+CD4-CCR7+CD45RA+. The CDR3 has 17 residues. The ends lost 5 bases at V and 1 base at J; junction bases unmatched: 12. Germline V gene sequence: CDR1 LGHNT, CDR2 FRNRAP. This entry belongs to a study of molecular identifiers for immune sequencing clone quantification. MiXCR, run by TCRdb on the PCR reads, gives a single entry per CDR3 protein. The table has approximately 500,000 distinct CDR3 sequences, around 25% seen once; the top ten hold around 0.8%. General study points: Naive cells had under 1% of molecules in clones above 20 RNA copies, effectors over 99%. Highly expanded clone sizes could end up underestimated if a barcode were shared by identical TCR molecules.

The rearrangement joins TRBV12-5 to TRBJ2-5; 8 bases map to TRBD2. Sequenced: naive CD8+ T cells from blood, with Jurkat cell RNA spiked in. Subset noted: FACS-sorted CD8+CD4-CCR7+CD45RA+ naive T cells. This clonotype originated in a human donor in good health. Some libraries in this study had Jurkat cell RNA spiked in. In nucleotides, the CDR3 is TGTGCTAGTGGTCCCGCATCTGCAAGCGGGAGCCAAGAGACCCAGTACTTC. This encodes CASGPASASGSQETQYF.